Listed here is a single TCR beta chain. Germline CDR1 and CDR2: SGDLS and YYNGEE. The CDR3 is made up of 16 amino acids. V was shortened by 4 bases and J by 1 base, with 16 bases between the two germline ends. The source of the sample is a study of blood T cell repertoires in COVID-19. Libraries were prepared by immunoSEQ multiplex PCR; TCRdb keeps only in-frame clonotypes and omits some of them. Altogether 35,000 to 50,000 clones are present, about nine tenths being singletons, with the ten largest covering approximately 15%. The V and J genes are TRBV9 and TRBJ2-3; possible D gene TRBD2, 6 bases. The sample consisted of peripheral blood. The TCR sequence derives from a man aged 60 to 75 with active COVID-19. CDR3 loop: CASSKVGRGGTDTQYF. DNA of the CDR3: TGTGCCAGCAGCAAGGTCGGGCGGGGAGGCACAGATACGCAGTATTTT. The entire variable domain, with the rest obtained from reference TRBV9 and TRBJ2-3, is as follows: DSGVTQTPKHLITATGQRVTLRCSPRSGDLSVYWYQQSLDQGLQFLIQYYNGEERAKGNILERFSAQQFPDLHSELNLSSLELGDSALYFCASSKVGRGGTDTQYFGPGTRLTVL.